Given below is one T cell receptor beta chain in context. The antigen remains unidentified. The sample originates from a study of T cell repertoires in cytomegalovirus infection. As for the study in general: Evidence of both CMV infection and a matching HLA type came from public TCR beta signatures. Study-level points and caveats: It was HLA-C-restricted CMV-specific TCR beta clonotypes that dominated the response ex vivo. There were carriers of CMV plus the relevant HLA, and cumulative public TCR beta family frequency identified them.

TCRdb independently ran MiXCR on the reads; one entry per CDR3 protein. The sample carries around 740,000 distinct CDR3 sequences, about a third recorded once. This clonotype was obtained from a human donor in good health (CMV status not recorded). Some clones in this sample may be carry-over from other donors' samples. Input material: PBMCs.

This CDR3 reads CGMGLAGVGELFF. Here the CDR3 DNA reads TGTGGAATGGGACTAGCGGGAGTCGGGGAGCTGTTTTTT. The chain joins TRBV6-1 to TRBJ2-2; TRBD2 agrees at 14 bases. Germline values: CDR1 MNHNS, CDR2 SASEGT. The CDR3 extends over 13 amino acids.